This TCR beta chain was recovered during a study of T cell responses to AZD1222 COVID-19 vaccine. The overall study: Doses given second, at about 4 or about 12 weeks, were pooled. Study-level points and caveats: Repertoires in all cases were sampled only once the peak T cell response had passed. Mostly white British, mostly female donors; authors suggested clonal diversity may be underestimated.

TCRdb's copy holds only in-frame clones and misses some; the assay was immunoSEQ multiplex PCR. The table shows approximately 160,000 clones, with less than 95% occurring only once. The CDR3 is 17 amino acids. Losses at the gene ends were 0 bases for V and 6 bases for J; bases not matched to a gene: 10. The germline CDR1 and CDR2 sequences are SGHRS and YFSETQ. As for this clone: Its antigen is still unknown.

The sequencing here drew on peripheral blood, taken on day 0 of AZD1222 vaccination. The chain carries TRBV5-1 and TRBJ1-2; 11 bases are a match to TRBD1. The TCR originated in an adult in good health. In DNA form, the CDR3 reads TGCGCCAGCAGCTTGGGAGGACAGGGGGCAGTTCTAGATGGCTACACCTTC. It encodes CASSLGGQGAVLDGYTF.